The clone carrying this T cell receptor (beta chain) was counted a few times. Germline V CDR1 and CDR2: LNHNV, YYDKDF (reference sequence). This CDR3 spans 14 amino acids. V was pared by 10 bases and J by 7 bases, with 17 bases between. The study profiled TCR beta VDJ and CDR3 using genomic DNA as template. Using its own MiXCR run on the reads, TCRdb lists one record per CDR3 protein. Of 200,000 to 300,000 distinct CDR3 sequences in the sample, 82% were seen once. This entry is derived from a study of CD8+CD57+ T cells in acquired aplastic anemia. In patients chosen for sequencing, flow cytometry had shown CD8+CD57+ cell expansion. A severe acquired aplastic anemia diagnosis applied to all patients.

This receptor was identified in a human donor with aplastic anemia. Sequenced material: sorted CD4+, CD8+, or CD8+CD57+ T cells (not recorded which) from PBMCs. This chain links TRBV15 with TRBJ1-6, with D unclear. The CDR3 DNA follows: TGTGCCAGCAGGACCGACATTACAAATTCACCCCTCCACTTT. It yields the protein CASRTDITNSPLHF.